This TCR beta chain stems from a study of T-cell reconstitution after alpha-beta-depleted transplantation in children. Regarding the study as a whole: Alpha-beta T cells about two months after transplant reportedly derived from several hundred expanded graft clones. Counts and diversity of T cells one year after transplant came mostly from newly produced T cells. There were some patients whose high TCRbeta diversity at day 60 came from surviving recipient T cells and thymic progenitors.

Preparing the TCRbeta library involved the use of unique molecular identifiers. TCRdb analysed the PCR reads with MiXCR anew, one entry per CDR3 protein. The sample has nearly 250,000 distinct CDR3 sequences, approximately 8% seen once. V was shortened by 5 bases and J by 4 bases, with 18 bases between the two germline ends. The CDR3 extends over 16 amino acids. Germline V gene lookup returns CDR1 SGHTA and CDR2 FQGNSA. Worth noting for this clonotype: Its antigen is as yet unknown.

J is TRBJ1-5 and V is TRBV7-2; unclear D gene. The TCR sequence derives from a male patient younger than 18 who had a stem cell transplant for acute lymphoblastic leukemia, so the T cells may come from the graft donor. Sequenced material: PBMCs, mostly from graft donor cells, taken 180 days after TCRalphabeta/CD19-depleted stem cell transplant. The CDR3: CASSPYGLDRNQPQHF. The CDR3 DNA reads TGTGCCAGCAGCCCGTACGGACTGGACCGGAATCAGCCCCAGCATTTT. The full variable domain, in which reference TRBV7-2 and TRBJ1-5 provide the parts outside the CDR3, is GAGVSQSPSNKVTEKGKDVELRCDPISGHTALYWYRQSLGQGLEFLIYFQGNSAPDKSGLPSDRFSAERTGGSVSTLTIQRTQQEDSAVYLCASSPYGLDRNQPQHFGDGTRLSIL.